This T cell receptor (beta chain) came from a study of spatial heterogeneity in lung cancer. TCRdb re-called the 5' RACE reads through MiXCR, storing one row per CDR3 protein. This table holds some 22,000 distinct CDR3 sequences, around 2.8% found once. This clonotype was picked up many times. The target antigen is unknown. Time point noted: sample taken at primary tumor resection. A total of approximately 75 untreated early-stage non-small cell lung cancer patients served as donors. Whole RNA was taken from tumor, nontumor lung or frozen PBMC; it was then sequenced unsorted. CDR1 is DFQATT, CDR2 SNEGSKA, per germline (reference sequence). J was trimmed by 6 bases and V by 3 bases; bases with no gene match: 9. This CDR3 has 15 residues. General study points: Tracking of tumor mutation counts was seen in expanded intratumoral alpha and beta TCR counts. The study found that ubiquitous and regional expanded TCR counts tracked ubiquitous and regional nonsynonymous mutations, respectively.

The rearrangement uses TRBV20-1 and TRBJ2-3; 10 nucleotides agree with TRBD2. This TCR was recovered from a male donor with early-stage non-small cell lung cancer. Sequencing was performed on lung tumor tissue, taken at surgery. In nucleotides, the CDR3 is TGCAGTGCTAGGAATTTCCTAGCGGGAGTCGATACGCAGTATTTT. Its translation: CSARNFLAGVDTQYF.